These T cell receptor beta chains were read from a single sample in a study of early T cells in non-severe SARS-CoV-2 infection. Using its own MiXCR run on the 5' RACE reads, TCRdb lists one record per CDR3 protein. The data contain 15,000 to 20,000 distinct CDR3 sequences, approximately 6.1% of them seen just once; the ten biggest clones take up 5.5% to 8%. What was sequenced was whole blood. The receptors come from an adult who was a healthcare worker with PCR-confirmed SARS-CoV-2 infection or an uninfected control (not recorded which). Both conserved end residues are part of each CDR3. The order of the fields is D gene, clone size, V gene, J gene, CDR3 DNA, CDR3 protein. D genes are given only for firm matches. Not every row has a clone size; where given, it reads once, few, many or a size class.

.	many	TRBV7-8	TRBJ2-7	TGTGCCAGCAGCTTACATTCCTACGAGCAGTACTTC	CASSLHSYEQYF
.	many	TRBV6-4	TRBJ2-2	TGTGCCAGCAGTGAGCGGGAGAACACCGGGGAGCTGTTTTTT	CASSERENTGELFF
TRBD1	few	TRBV5-1	TRBJ2-7	TGCGCCAGCAGCGGAGGAATAGACAGGGTTCGGAACGAGCAGTACTTC	CASSGGIDRVRNEQYF
.	.	TRBV5-5	TRBJ2-3	TGTGCCAGCAGCTTTCTAGGGGGATCTGGAGATACGCAGTATTTT	CASSFLGGSGDTQYF
.	.	TRBV5-4	TRBJ2-7	TGTGCCAGCAGCCCTGGGGGCGGGACTACGGCCTACGAGCAGTACTTC	CASSPGGGTTAYEQYF
.	medium-sized	TRBV30	TRBJ2-1	TGTGCCTCCTTTTTGGGGAATGAGCAGTTCTTC	CASFLGNEQFF
TRBD2	many	TRBV20-1	TRBJ2-3	TGCAGTGCGCCCCCAGCGGGAGGCGCAGATACGCAGTATTTT	CSAPPAGGADTQYF
.	many	TRBV15	TRBJ2-2	TGTGCCACCAGCGACCAGCGGGCCTACACCGGGGAGCTGTTTTTT	CATSDQRAYTGELFF
TRBD2	many	TRBV28	TRBJ2-4	TGTGCCAGCAACAGCGGGAGAAATGGAAACATTCAGTACTTC	CASNSGRNGNIQYF
TRBD1	medium-sized	TRBV7-8	TRBJ2-4	TGTGCCAGCAGCTTAGCGCTCTGGACAGGGCGTGCGAACATTCAGTACTTC	CASSLALWTGRANIQYF
.	.	TRBV19	TRBJ1-1	TGTGCCAGTACCCCACAGGTCAGCGTCACTGAAGCTTTCTTT	CASTPQVSVTEAFF
.	few	TRBV19	TRBJ2-5	TGTGCCAGTAGTAAATTCGCCGGACTTAACCAAGAGACCCAGTACTTC	CASSKFAGLNQETQYF
TRBD2	many	TRBV29-1	TRBJ2-7	TGCAGCGTTGAAGAATCAGCGGGAGGATCCTACGAGCAGTACTTC	CSVEESAGGSYEQYF
.	many	TRBV7-3	TRBJ1-6	TGTGCCAGCAGGGCCCCCGGCTATAATTCACCCCTCCACTTT	CASRAPGYNSPLHF
.	medium-sized	TRBV2	TRBJ1-2	TGTGCCAGCAGGGTACAGGGCACCGATGGCTACACCTTC	CASRVQGTDGYTF
TRBD1	.	TRBV6-2/TRBV6-3	TRBJ1-4	TGTGCCAGCAGTCCCTCGGGACAGAATGAAAAACTGTTTTTT	CASSPSGQNEKLFF
.	.	TRBV4-1	TRBJ1-1	TGCGCCAGCAGCCAAGTAATGGGTATTGGCACTGAAGCTTTCTTT	CASSQVMGIGTEAFF
TRBD2	many	TRBV9	TRBJ2-5	TGTGCCAGCAGCGTTTCCCCCGGACTAGCGGGGTACCAAGAGACCCAGTACTTC	CASSVSPGLAGYQETQYF
TRBD1	many	TRBV12-3/TRBV12-4	TRBJ1-5	TGTGCCAGCAGTCCAAAACGACAGGGCTTCAATCAGCCCCAGCATTTT	CASSPKRQGFNQPQHF
.	many	TRBV5-3	TRBJ2-2	TGTGCCCGGGCTAGCGATTACCCCGGGGAGCTGTTTTTT	CARASDYPGELFF
TRBD1	.	TRBV29-1	TRBJ2-1	TGCAGCGTTGGAAGCGACAGGGCGTCCTACAATGAGCAGTTCTTC	CSVGSDRASYNEQFF
.	medium-sized	TRBV12-3/TRBV12-4	TRBJ2-7	TGTGCCAGCAGTTTCGGGAGCTACGAGCAGTACTTC	CASSFGSYEQYF
.	many	TRBV12-3/TRBV12-4	TRBJ2-6	TGTGCCAGCAGTCCCAACCCGACAGCATGGCCCTCTGGGGCCAACGTCCTGACTTTC	CASSPNPTAWPSGANVLTF
TRBD2	medium-sized	TRBV6-8	TRBJ2-1	TGTGCCAGCATACGCGGGAGGAAGGAGCAGTTCTTC	CASIRGRKEQFF
TRBD2	many	TRBV7-2	TRBJ2-1	TGTGCCAGCAGCTCTCTTTATAGCGGGAGGAGGGATGAGCAGTTCTTC	CASSSLYSGRRDEQFF
TRBD2	medium-sized	TRBV6-1	TRBJ2-7	TGTGCCAGCAGTGAACAGACTAGCGGGATTCTGGAGCAGTACTTC	CASSEQTSGILEQYF
.	many	TRBV7-9	TRBJ2-7	TGTGCCAGCACGAACACTGGCCTTCGCGAGCAGTACTTC	CASTNTGLREQYF
.	many	TRBV4-1	TRBJ2-7	TGCGCCAGCAGCCAAGAGGGGTATTACGAGCAGTACTTC	CASSQEGYYEQYF
TRBD2	medium-sized	TRBV5-1	TRBJ2-4	TGCGCCAGCAGCTTGGAGCCTAGCGGGAGGGCCATGGGAAACATTCAGTACTTC	CASSLEPSGRAMGNIQYF
TRBD1	few	TRBV18	TRBJ1-2	TGTGCCAGCTCACCCGACAGGGAATATGGCTACACCTTC	CASSPDREYGYTF
.	many	TRBV27	TRBJ2-7	TGTGCCAGCAGTCAAGGGGGCGAGCAGTACTTC	CASSQGGEQYF
.	many	TRBV7-2	TRBJ2-7	TGTGCCAGCACCCAATCCTACGAGCAGTACTTC	CASTQSYEQYF
.	.	TRBV28	TRBJ2-1	TGTGCCAGCAGTCATGGGCGGGAACTTTACAATGAGCAGTTCTTC	CASSHGRELYNEQFF
TRBD2	many	TRBV12-3/TRBV12-4	TRBJ2-3	TGTGCCAGCAGTTTAGATGGCGGGAGGGTCCCAGATACGCAGTATTTT	CASSLDGGRVPDTQYF
TRBD1	medium-sized	TRBV5-1	TRBJ2-5	TGCGCCAGCAGCTTGGGACAGGGAACGGAGGAGACCCAGTACTTC	CASSLGQGTEETQYF
.	medium-sized	TRBV20-1	TRBJ2-2	TGCAGTGCTAGACTGGGGGGCGGGGAGCTGTTTTTT	CSARLGGGELFF
TRBD2	few	TRBV5-1	TRBJ2-5	TGCGCCAGCAGCGCGGGACTAGCGGACCAAGAGACCCAGTACTTC	CASSAGLADQETQYF
.	many	TRBV12-3/TRBV12-4	TRBJ1-1	TGTGCCAGCAGCAGGCTGACTGTTGAAGCTTTCTTT	CASSRLTVEAFF
.	few	TRBV7-6	TRBJ2-5	TGTGCCAGCAGCTTATTAGCCCGGGAGACCCAGTACTTC	CASSLLARETQYF
.	few	TRBV5-1	TRBJ2-6	TGCGCCAGCAGCTTGTTTGTAGCTGGGGCCAACGTCCTGACTTTC	CASSLFVAGANVLTF
.	many	TRBV10-3	TRBJ2-5	TGTGCCATCAGCAAACAGGGTCTCCAAGAGACCCAGTACTTC	CAISKQGLQETQYF
.	many	TRBV6-6	TRBJ2-1	TGTGCCAGCAGTTATGGGACGCTGTACAATGAGCAGTTCTTC	CASSYGTLYNEQFF
TRBD2	.	TRBV20-1	TRBJ2-1	TGCAGTGCTAGAGATGGTAGCGGGAGCTCCTACAATGAGCAGTTCTTC	CSARDGSGSSYNEQFF
TRBD2	medium-sized	TRBV30	TRBJ2-2	TGTGCCTGGAGCAACGGGAGGGCCTCTGTCGGGGAGCTGTTTTTT	CAWSNGRASVGELFF
.	.	TRBV5-1	TRBJ2-3	TGCGCCAGCAGCTCAGGAGCGGATACGCAGTATTTT	CASSSGADTQYF
TRBD2	few	TRBV2	TRBJ2-2	TGTGCCACCCGGGACTACAGAACCGGGGAGCTGTTTTTT	CATRDYRTGELFF
TRBD1	many	TRBV10-3	TRBJ2-5	TGTGCCATCAGTGAGCCTCGGACAGGGGCCGCGGAGACCCAGTACTTC	CAISEPRTGAAETQYF
.	many	TRBV20-1	TRBJ2-2	TGCAGTGCCCCGTCGGGCGCGAACACCGGGGAGCTGTTTTTT	CSAPSGANTGELFF
.	many	TRBV7-9	TRBJ2-2	TGTGCCAGCAGAGAGGTTGACACCGGGGAGCTGTTTTTT	CASREVDTGELFF
TRBD2	many	TRBV20-1	TRBJ2-5	TGCAGTGCTGGGAGGACTAGCGGACACCAAGAGACCCAGTACTTC	CSAGRTSGHQETQYF
.	.	TRBV7-2	TRBJ2-1	TGTGCCAGCAGCTTGGCTAGCGCGAGCTCCTACAATGAGCAGTTCTTC	CASSLASASSYNEQFF
.	few	TRBV28	TRBJ2-7	TGTGCCAGCAGTTTCAGGCAGCCCTACGAGCAGTACTTC	CASSFRQPYEQYF
TRBD1	many	TRBV18	TRBJ2-3	TGTGCCAGCTCACAATTTTGGGACAGCAGCACAGATACGCAGTATTTT	CASSQFWDSSTDTQYF
.	many	TRBV6-1	TRBJ1-5	TGTGCCAGCAGTGATGCTGGGCGATACAAGGATCAGCCCCAGCATTTT	CASSDAGRYKDQPQHF
.	many	TRBV9	TRBJ1-3	TGTGCCAGCAGCCCGGGAAGTGCCTTCTCTGGAAACACCATATATTTT	CASSPGSAFSGNTIYF
.	many	TRBV29-1	TRBJ2-1	TGCAGCGTTTCGAATGTCGAGCAGTTCTTC	CSVSNVEQFF
TRBD1	.	TRBV27	TRBJ1-6	TGTGCCAGCCGCGGGACAGGGAGTTCACCCCTCCACTTT	CASRGTGSSPLHF
.	.	TRBV18	TRBJ2-7	TGTGCCAGCTCGGGCAACAGGGTCCACGAGCAGTACTTC	CASSGNRVHEQYF
.	medium-sized	TRBV6-1	TRBJ1-2	TGTGCCAGCGGACACTATGGCTACACCTTC	CASGHYGYTF